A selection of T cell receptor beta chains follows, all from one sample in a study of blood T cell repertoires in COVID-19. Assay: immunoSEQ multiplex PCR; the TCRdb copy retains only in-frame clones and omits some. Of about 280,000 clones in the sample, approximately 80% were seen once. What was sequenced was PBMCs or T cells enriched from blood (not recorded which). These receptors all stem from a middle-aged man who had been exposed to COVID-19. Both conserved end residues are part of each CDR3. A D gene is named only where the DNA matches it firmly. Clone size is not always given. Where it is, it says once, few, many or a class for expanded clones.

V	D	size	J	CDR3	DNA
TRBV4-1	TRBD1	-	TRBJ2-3	CASRPQGAPDTQYF	TGCGCCAGCAGACCCCAGGGGGCCCCAGATACGCAGTATTTT
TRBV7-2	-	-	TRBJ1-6	CASSLSYSPLHF	TGTGCCAGCAGCCTTAGTTATTCACCCCTCCACTTT
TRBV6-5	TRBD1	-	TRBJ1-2	CASHEGASGYTF	TGTGCCAGTCACGAGGGGGCAAGCGGCTACACCTTC
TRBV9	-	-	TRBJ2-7	CASSVGGEGTRGEQYF	TGTGCCAGCAGCGTCGGCGGTGAGGGGACGAGGGGGGAGCAGTACTTC
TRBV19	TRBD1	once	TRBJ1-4	CASSNPEGAAYEKLFF	TGTGCCAGTAGTAACCCCGAGGGGGCCGCGTATGAAAAACTGTTTTTT
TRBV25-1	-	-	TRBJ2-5	CASLPGLGITQYF	TGTGCCAGCTTACCTGGACTGGGGATTACCCAGTACTTC
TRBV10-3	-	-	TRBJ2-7	CAITSASYEQYF	TGTGCCATCACTAGCGCCTCCTACGAGCAGTACTTC
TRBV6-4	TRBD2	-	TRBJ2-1	CASSELMTSGNNEQFF	TGTGCCAGCAGTGAACTTATGACTAGCGGGAACAATGAGCAGTTCTTC
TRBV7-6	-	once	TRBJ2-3	CASSSGATDTQYF	TGTGCCAGCAGTAGCGGAGCCACAGATACGCAGTATTTT
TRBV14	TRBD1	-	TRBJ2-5	CASSRNRGSEETQYF	TGTGCCAGCAGCCGAAACAGGGGTAGTGAAGAGACCCAGTACTTC
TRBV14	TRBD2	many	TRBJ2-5	CASSQEIAGVEETQYF	TGTGCCAGCAGCCAAGAAATAGCGGGAGTGGAAGAGACCCAGTACTTC
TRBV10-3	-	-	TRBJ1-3	CASRGATGNTIYF	TGTGCCTCCCGGGGGGCCACTGGAAACACCATATATTTT
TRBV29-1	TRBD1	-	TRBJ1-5	CSVPGQGSLPQHF	TGCAGCGTCCCCGGACAGGGTAGTTTGCCCCAGCATTTT
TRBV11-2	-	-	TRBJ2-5	CASSPPGYQETQYF	TGTGCCAGCAGCCCCCCCGGGTACCAAGAGACCCAGTACTTC
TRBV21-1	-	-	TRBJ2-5	CASSKGGWTGIPRETQYF	TGTGCCAGCAGCAAGGGGGGGTGGACAGGGATCCCCCGGGAGACCCAGTACTTC
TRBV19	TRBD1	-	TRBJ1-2	CASKIRTGFGYTF	TGTGCCAGTAAAATCCGGACAGGGTTCGGCTACACCTTC
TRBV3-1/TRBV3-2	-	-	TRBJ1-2	CASSQGHRVRYTF	TGTGCCAGCAGCCAAGGACACAGGGTGCGCTACACCTTC
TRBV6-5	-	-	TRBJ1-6	CASRTISNSPLHF	TGTGCCAGCAGAACAATCAGTAATTCACCCCTCCACTTT
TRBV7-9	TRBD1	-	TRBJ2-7	CASGPGTGLDEQYF	TGTGCCAGCGGACCCGGGACAGGGTTGGACGAGCAGTACTTC
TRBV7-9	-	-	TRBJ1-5	CASSIGDQPQHF	TGTGCCAGCAGTATAGGGGATCAGCCCCAGCATTTT
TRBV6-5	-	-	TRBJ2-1	CASTPWQISYNEQFF	TGTGCCAGCACCCCATGGCAGATCTCCTACAATGAGCAGTTCTTC